One and the same sample provided the 12 T cell receptor beta chains below, sequenced in a study of tumor and adjacent non-tumor tissue in lung cancer. No cell sorting was done before RNA was extracted from the tissue. TCRbeta libraries were built with three rounds of nested PCR, modified from ARM-PCR. TCRdb reanalysed the multiplex PCR reads using MiXCR and keeps one entry per CDR3 protein. Of 110,000 or so distinct CDR3 sequences listed, more than 60% are singletons. Sequences were obtained from lung tumor tissue. These receptors all come from a woman between 55 and 75 years old with non-small cell lung cancer.

To note about this clonotype: One end of the junction fails to match germline, which may point to a read error. V usage is TRBV6-1 and J usage is TRBJ2-5; possible D gene TRBD2, 6 bases. The CDR3 length is 15 residues. Germline V gene sequence: CDR1 MNHNS, CDR2 SASEGT. The CDR3 region has the DNA TGTGCCAGCAGTGGGGGACGTTCCGTTCGGGAGATCCAGTACTTC. Its translation: CASSGGRSVREIQYF.

On this clonotype itself: Sequence at one end of the junction differs from germline and may be a read error. This rearrangement joins TRBV6-5 to TRBJ1-1; D call uncertain. Germline CDR1 is MNHEY and CDR2 is SVGAGI. The CDR3 loop spans 13 amino acids. The CDR3 spells CTSSYSSGWEALF. The CDR3 nucleotides are TGTACCAGCAGTTACTCTTCCGGGTGGGAAGCTTTGTTT.

Notes on this clonotype: Germline and junction disagree at one end, which may indicate a read error. The chain employs TRBV20-1 and TRBJ2-3, with D possibly being TRBD1 or TRBD2 (5 bases each). Germline assignment: CDR1 DFQATT and CDR2 SNEGSKA (reference sequence). This CDR3 comprises 13 residues. The CDR3 loop is CNAWDGFTDTQYF. The DNA of the CDR3 is TGCAATGCTTGGGACGGGTTCACAGATACGCAGTATTTT.

This clonotype was found once. V usage is TRBV6-2 or TRBV6-3 and J usage is TRBJ2-5; no definite D call. The CDR3 has 15 residues. V was shortened by 6 bases and J by 2 bases, with 16 bases between the two germline ends. Per the germline V gene, CDR1 is MNHEY and CDR2 is SVGEGT. The CDR3, as DNA: TGTGCCAGCAGCCAGATGGACGGACCACAAGAGACCCAGTACTTC. Its protein product is CASSQMDGPQETQYF.

This clonotype turned up a few times. Given a much more abundant clone one base away, this may be a read error. This chain uses TRBV20-1 with TRBJ2-7; D is ambiguous. CDR3 length: 13 amino acids. The germline V gene has CDR1 DFQATT and CDR2 SNEGSKA (reference sequence). V was cut by 7 bases and J by 3 bases, with 16 bases left in between. This chain's CDR3 is CSVRAEADYEQYF. DNA for the CDR3: TGCAGTGTTAGGGCTGAAGCTGACTACGAGCAGTACTTC.

This clonotype was counted once. The J gene is TRBJ2-7, the V gene TRBV11-2; the match to TRBD2 covers 12 bases. V lost 5 bases and J lost 10; bases outside the gene matches: 15. Germline values: CDR1 SGHAT, CDR2 FQNNGV. The CDR3 extends over 16 amino acids. Here the CDR3 DNA reads TGTGCCAGCAGCCTTCTAGCGGGGGGGAATTATTATGACCAGTACTTC. This codes for CASSLLAGGNYYDQYF.

Details on this clonotype: At one end, the junction sequence differs from germline, possibly due to a read error. This chain uses TRBV4-2 with TRBJ1-5; D unclear. From germline, CDR1 is LGHNA and CDR2 YNFKEQ. The CDR3 runs 12 residues. The CDR3: CASRRVNQPQHF. The CDR3 nucleotides are TGTGCCAGCCGACGGGTCAATCAGCCCCAGCATTTC.

Concerning this clonotype itself: One end of the junction is discordant with germline, which a read error may explain. This CDR3 is CASSQEQGTEANVLTF. In nucleotides, the CDR3 is TGCGCCAGCAGCCAAGAACAGGGTACTGAGGCCAACGTTCTGACTTTC. The genes are TRBV4-3 and TRBJ2-6; a weak D match, TRBD1 (6 bases). The CDR3 is 16 amino acids. Germline V CDR1 and CDR2: LGHNA, YSLEER.

The gene calls are TRBV20-1 and TRBJ2-6; D may be TRBD2 (5 bases). Germline V lookup: CDR1 DFQATT, CDR2 SNEGSKA (reference sequence). The germline V and J ends were trimmed by 3 bases and 2 bases, with 11 bases remaining between them. This CDR3 has 15 amino acids. The CDR3 bases are TGCAGTGCTAGTTCGGTGGGAGCTGGGGCCAACGTCCTGACTTTC. Amino acids: CSASSVGAGANVLTF.

About this clonotype itself: A read error may be the cause here, since a much bigger clone is one base away. This chain joins TRBV12-3 or TRBV12-4 and TRBJ2-4; possibly TRBD1 or TRBD2 for D (6 bases each). The germline V and J ends were trimmed by 0 bases and 1 base, with 13 bases remaining between them. The CDR3 length is 17 residues. CDR3 residues: CASSLAGPGAAKNIQYF. The CDR3 DNA sequence: TGTGCCAGCAGTTTAGCGGGACCGGGGGCGGCCAAAAACATTCAGTACTTC.

Details on this clonotype: This may be a read error, as it is one base from a much larger clone. V is TRBV9 and J is TRBJ2-3; D may be TRBD1 (6 bases). The V gene lost 7 bases and the J gene lost 2 bases, with 17 bases spanning the gap. CDR1 and CDR2 from the germline V gene are SGDLS and YYNGEE. The CDR3 length is 15 residues. For the CDR3, the DNA is TGTGCCAGCTGCCTAGGACAGCCTTACACAGATACGCAGTATTTT. This encodes CASCLGQPYTDTQYF.

In the case of this clonotype: A much larger clone differs by one base, so this may be a read error. This sequence joins TRBV12-3 or TRBV12-4 and TRBJ1-2, with 7 nucleotides matching TRBD1. Germline trimming cut 6 bases from V and 5 bases from J; bases unmatched to any gene: 12. CDR3 size: 15 residues. In DNA, the CDR3 is TGTGCCAGCAGAAAACTTATACAGGGGCCATATGGCTACACCTTC. This sequence encodes CASRKLIQGPYGYTF.